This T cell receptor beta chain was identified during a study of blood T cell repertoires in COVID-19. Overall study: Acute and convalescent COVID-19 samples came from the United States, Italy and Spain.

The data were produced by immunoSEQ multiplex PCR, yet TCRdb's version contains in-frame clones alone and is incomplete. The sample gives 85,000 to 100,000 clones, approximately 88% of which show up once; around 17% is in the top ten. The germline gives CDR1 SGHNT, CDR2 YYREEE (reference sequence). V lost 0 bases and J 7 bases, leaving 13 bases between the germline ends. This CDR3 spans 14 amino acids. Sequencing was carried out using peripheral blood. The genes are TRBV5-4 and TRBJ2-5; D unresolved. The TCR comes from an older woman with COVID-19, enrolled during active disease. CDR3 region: CASSLAFEAGTQYF. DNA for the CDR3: TGTGCCAGCAGCTTGGCCTTCGAGGCCGGGACCCAGTACTTC. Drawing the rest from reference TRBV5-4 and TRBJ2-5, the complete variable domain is ETGVTQSPTHLIKTRGQQVTLRCSSQSGHNTVSWYQQALGQGPQFIFQYYREEENGRGNFPPRFSGLQFPNYSSELNVNALELDDSALYLCASSLAFEAGTQYFGPGTRLLVL.